Listed below are T cell receptor beta chains from one sample, sequenced in a study of T cell responses to AZD1222 COVID-19 vaccine. Sequencing used immunoSEQ multiplex PCR; TCRdb keeps in-frame clones, though not all of them. The sample carries 60,000 to 80,000 clones, around 80% recorded once. The sample in question was peripheral blood, obtained 28 days after the second AZD1222 dose. Receptors were obtained from an adult who received the AZD1222 COVID-19 vaccine. The CDR3 runs from the conserved cysteine through the conserved F or W. A D gene is named only where the DNA matches it firmly. Clone size is not always given. Where it is, it says once, few, many or a class for expanded clones.

>TRBJ2-7|16|TRBV7-9|-|TRBD2
CASSLALAGGPGEQYF
TGTGCCAGCAGCTTAGCTCTAGCGGGAGGGCCGGGCGAGCAGTACTTC
>TRBJ2-7|11|TRBV28|few|-
CASSLEYEQYF
TGTGCCAGCAGTTTGGAGTACGAGCAGTACTTC
>TRBJ2-2|13|TRBV5-1|-|-
CASSLQPSGELFF
TGCGCCAGCAGCTTACAGCCGTCCGGGGAGCTGTTTTTT
>TRBJ2-3|14|TRBV7-2|-|-
CASSPPLSTDTQYF
TGTGCCAGCAGCCCACCACTTAGCACAGATACGCAGTATTTT
>TRBJ1-2|14|TRBV28|-|-
CASSPNPRTGGYTF
TGTGCCAGCAGCCCGAATCCCCGGACGGGGGGCTACACCTTC
>TRBJ2-7|13|TRBV27|few|TRBD1
CASSLWTGGEQYF
TGTGCCAGCAGTTTATGGACAGGAGGAGAGCAGTACTTC
>TRBJ2-7|14|TRBV7-9|-|-
CASSLDGGLNEQYF
TGTGCCAGCAGCTTAGATGGGGGACTTAACGAGCAGTACTTC
>TRBJ2-1|15|TRBV5-1|-|-
CASSWGTSNYNEQFF
TGCGCCAGCAGCTGGGGGACTTCTAACTACAATGAGCAGTTCTTC
>TRBJ2-2|11|TRBV2|-|-
CASSRAGELFF
TGTGCCAGCAGTAGGGCCGGGGAGCTGTTTTTT
>TRBJ2-7|13|TRBV6-5|-|TRBD1
CASSQQGESEQYF
TGTGCCAGCAGTCAACAGGGGGAGAGCGAGCAGTACTTC
>TRBJ2-1|13|TRBV29-1|once|-
CSVPLDGRGSVFF
TGCAGCGTTCCCTTGGATGGACGGGGATCGGTGTTCTTC
>TRBJ1-3|16|TRBV2|-|-
CASSENTGYSGNTIYF
TGTGCCAGCAGTGAAAATACAGGCTACTCTGGAAACACCATATATTTT
>TRBJ2-2|15|TRBV5-1|-|-
CASMPAVRNTGELFF
TGCGCCAGCATGCCGGCGGTGAGGAACACCGGGGAGCTGTTTTTT
>TRBJ1-4|12|TRBV11-2|once|-
CASSLGDIRLFF
TGTGCCAGCAGCTTAGGGGACATTCGACTGTTTTTT
>TRBJ2-5|15|TRBV28|-|TRBD2
CASSFGLAGVETQYF
TGTGCCAGCAGTTTCGGACTAGCGGGAGTAGAGACCCAGTACTTC
>TRBJ1-1|12|TRBV19|-|-
CASSITGGEAFF
TGTGCCAGTAGTATCACAGGCGGAGAAGCTTTCTTT
>TRBJ2-5|12|TRBV30|-|-
CAWSAGQETQYF
TGTGCCTGGAGTGCGGGCCAAGAGACCCAGTACTTC
>TRBJ1-4|13|TRBV30|-|TRBD1
CAWRTGGQEKLFF
TGTGCCTGGAGGACAGGGGGTCAGGAAAAACTGTTTTTT
>TRBJ1-6|13|TRBV25-1|-|TRBD1
CASTGQWNSPLHF
TGTGCCAGCACGGGACAGTGGAATTCACCCCTCCACTTT
>TRBJ2-5|15|TRBV5-6|few|-
CASSLTLGGAGTQYF
TGTGCCAGCAGCTTAACTTTGGGGGGCGCCGGTACCCAGTACTTC
>TRBJ2-7|15|TRBV5-1|-|TRBD1
CASSSPGTGHDEQYF
TGCGCCAGCAGCTCTCCCGGGACAGGGCACGACGAGCAGTACTTC
>TRBJ1-5|15|TRBV29-1|-|-
CSVVVVGNSNQPQHF
TGCAGCGTTGTGGTAGTAGGGAATAGCAATCAGCCCCAGCATTTT
>TRBJ2-1|17|TRBV5-1|-|-
CASSHLGGLNSYNEQFF
TGCGCCAGCAGCCACCTAGGCGGCCTCAACTCCTACAATGAGCAGTTCTTC
>TRBJ2-2|14|TRBV7-8|few|-
CASSLVIVTGELFF
TGTGCCAGCAGCTTAGTAATAGTCACCGGGGAGCTGTTTTTT
>TRBJ1-6|18|TRBV7-9|-|-
CASSPRDPTTYLLSPLHF
TGTGCCAGCAGCCCCCGGGACCCTACAACGTATCTTCTTTCACCCCTCCACTTT
>TRBJ2-7|11|TRBV7-9|-|-
CASSAVGEQYF
TGTGCCAGCAGCGCGGTGGGCGAGCAGTACTTC
>TRBJ2-7|15|TRBV7-2|-|-
CASSSAPISSYEQYF
TGTGCCAGCAGCTCAGCTCCTATAAGCTCCTACGAGCAGTACTTC
>TRBJ2-2|16|TRBV10-3|-|TRBD2
CAISESAGFNTGELFF
TGTGCCATCAGTGAGTCAGCGGGGTTCAACACCGGGGAGCTGTTTTTT
>TRBJ2-3|13|TRBV7-2|-|-
CASSRDLTDTQYF
TGTGCCAGCAGCCGGGATCTCACAGATACGCAGTATTTT
>TRBJ2-7|13|TRBV12-3/TRBV12-4|-|TRBD1
CASSRDRIYEQYF
TGTGCCAGCAGTCGGGACAGGATCTACGAGCAGTACTTC
>TRBJ1-2|15|TRBV7-2|-|-
CASSVAGTTLDGYTF
TGTGCCAGCAGCGTAGCCGGGACAACACTAGACGGCTACACCTTC
>TRBJ2-5|15|TRBV30|-|TRBD1
CAWSGTGGRQETQYF
TGTGCCTGGAGTGGGACAGGGGGTCGTCAAGAGACCCAGTACTTC
>TRBJ2-1|13|TRBV10-3|-|TRBD2
CATLRTSDSEQFF
TGTGCCACCCTCCGGACTAGCGATAGTGAGCAGTTCTTC
>TRBJ2-2|15|TRBV7-2|once|-
CASSFLAIGWGELFF
TGTGCCAGCAGCTTCTTGGCGATCGGGTGGGGGGAGCTGTTTTTT
>TRBJ2-7|14|TRBV7-2|-|-
CASSSGGYSYEQYF
TGTGCCAGCAGCTCTGGGGGATACTCCTACGAGCAGTACTTC
>TRBJ2-1|15|TRBV7-7|-|TRBD2
CASSLSGGDWNEQFF
TGTGCCAGCAGCCTTAGCGGGGGGGATTGGAATGAGCAGTTCTTC
>TRBJ2-1|14|TRBV18|-|TRBD1
CASSPEEGGAQQFF
TGTGCCAGCTCACCAGAGGAAGGGGGCGCTCAGCAGTTCTTC
>TRBJ2-7|12|TRBV28|-|TRBD1
CASRRTGARQYF
TGTGCCAGCAGGCGGACAGGCGCAAGGCAGTACTTC
>TRBJ2-7|13|TRBV3-1/TRBV3-2|few|-
CASSHGQINEQYF
TGTGCCAGCAGCCATGGACAGATCAACGAGCAGTACTTC
>TRBJ2-7|15|TRBV7-2|-|TRBD2
CASSRSAGGLSEQYF
TGTGCCAGCAGCCGTTCAGCGGGAGGGTTGAGCGAGCAGTACTTC
>TRBJ1-5|14|TRBV28|-|TRBD1
CASRDRGAGQPQHF
TGTGCCAGCAGGGACAGGGGCGCTGGTCAGCCCCAGCATTTT
>TRBJ1-1|14|TRBV27|-|-
CASSLGDVNTEAFF
TGTGCCAGCAGTTTGGGGGACGTAAACACTGAAGCTTTCTTT
>TRBJ2-7|12|TRBV5-6|-|-
CASSFNSYEQYF
TGTGCCAGCAGCTTCAATAGCTACGAGCAGTACTTC
>TRBJ2-5|15|TRBV6-6|-|-
CASGGTRRSIETQYF
TGTGCCAGCGGCGGGACAAGGCGCAGTATAGAGACCCAGTACTTC
>TRBJ2-7|13|TRBV30|few|-
CASKKGSSYEQYF
TGTGCCTCTAAGAAAGGGAGCTCCTACGAGCAGTACTTC
>TRBJ2-6|15|TRBV6-5|-|-
CASRSSGDGANVLTF
TGTGCCAGCAGGTCGTCAGGGGATGGGGCCAACGTCCTGACTTTC
>TRBJ2-1|13|TRBV6-5|-|-
CASTRDKSNEQFF
TGTGCCAGCACCCGGGACAAAAGCAATGAGCAGTTCTTC
>TRBJ2-7|14|TRBV9|few|-
CASSVQVNLGEQYF
TGTGCCAGCAGCGTACAGGTTAATTTAGGCGAGCAGTACTTC
>TRBJ2-5|15|TRBV7-3|-|TRBD1
CASSSNGQGGETQYF
TGTGCCAGCAGCTCTAACGGACAGGGTGGAGAGACCCAGTACTTC
>TRBJ2-5|13|TRBV6-5|-|-
CASSPPGAETQYF
TGTGCCAGCAGTCCCCCGGGGGCAGAGACCCAGTACTTC
>TRBJ2-3|16|TRBV5-1|-|-
CASSLSMQTVTDTQYF
TGCGCCAGCAGCCTCAGTATGCAGACAGTCACAGATACGCAGTATTTT
>TRBJ2-7|14|TRBV7-8|-|-
CASSLWRRDYEQYF
TGTGCCAGCAGCTTATGGCGCCGAGATTACGAGCAGTACTTC
>TRBJ1-4|15|TRBV7-9|-|-
CASRQMTTTNEKLFF
TGTGCCAGCAGGCAGATGACTACAACTAATGAAAAACTGTTTTTT
>TRBJ2-1|14|TRBV28|-|-
CASSPGSSENEQFF
TGTGCCAGCAGCCCCGGGTCCTCCGAGAATGAGCAGTTCTTC
>TRBJ2-7|13|TRBV2|-|-
CASSRTDSYEQYF
TGTGCCAGCAGTAGGACAGATTCCTACGAGCAGTACTTC
>TRBJ2-7|14|TRBV6-1|-|-
CASSESLWGEEQYF
TGTGCCAGCAGTGAATCACTTTGGGGGGAAGAGCAGTACTTC
>TRBJ2-1|15|TRBV5-1|-|TRBD2
CARSFWPRGGAGQFF
TGCGCCCGCAGCTTTTGGCCTCGCGGGGGGGCGGGGCAGTTCTTC